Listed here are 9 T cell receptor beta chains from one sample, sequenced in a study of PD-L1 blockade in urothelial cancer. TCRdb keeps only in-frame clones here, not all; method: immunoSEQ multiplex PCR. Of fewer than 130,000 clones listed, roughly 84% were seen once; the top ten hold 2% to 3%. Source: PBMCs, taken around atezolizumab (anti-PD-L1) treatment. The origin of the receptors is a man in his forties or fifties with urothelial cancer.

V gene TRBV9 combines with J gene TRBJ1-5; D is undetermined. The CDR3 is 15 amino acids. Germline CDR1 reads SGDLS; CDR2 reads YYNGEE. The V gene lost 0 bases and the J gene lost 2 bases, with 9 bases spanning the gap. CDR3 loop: CASSVDGRGNQPQHF. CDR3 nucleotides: TGTGCCAGCAGCGTAGATGGGAGGGGCAATCAGCCCCAGCATTTT.

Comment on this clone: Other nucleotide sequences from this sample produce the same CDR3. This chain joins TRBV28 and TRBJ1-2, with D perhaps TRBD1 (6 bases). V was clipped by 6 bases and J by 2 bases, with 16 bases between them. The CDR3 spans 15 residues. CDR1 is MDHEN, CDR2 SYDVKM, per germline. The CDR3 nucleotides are TGTGCCAGCAGCCTGGGGGGGGCGCTAAACTATGGCTACACCTTC. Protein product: CASSLGGALNYGYTF.

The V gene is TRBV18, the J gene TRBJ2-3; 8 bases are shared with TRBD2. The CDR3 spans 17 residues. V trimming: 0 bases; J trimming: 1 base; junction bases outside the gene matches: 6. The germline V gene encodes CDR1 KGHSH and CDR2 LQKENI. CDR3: CASSPPSLAGRTDTQYF. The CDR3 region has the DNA TGTGCCAGCTCACCACCGAGTCTAGCGGGCCGCACAGATACGCAGTATTTT.

Here the CDR3 DNA reads TGTGCCAGCAGACCTGGACTAGCGGGGCCCTACGAGCAGTACTTC. Protein sequence: CASRPGLAGPYEQYF. The chain links TRBV6-5 to TRBJ2-7; 12 nucleotides match TRBD2. Germline V gene lookup returns CDR1 MNHEY and CDR2 SVGAGI. CDR3 length: 15 residues. With 6 bases clipped from V and 2 bases from J, the junction kept 5 bases outside the gene matches.

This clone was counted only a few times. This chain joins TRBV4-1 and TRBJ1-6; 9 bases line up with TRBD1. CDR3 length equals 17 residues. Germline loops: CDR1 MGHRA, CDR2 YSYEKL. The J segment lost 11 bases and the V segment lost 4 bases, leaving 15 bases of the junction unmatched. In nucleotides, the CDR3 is TGCGCCAGCAGCCCCGGGACAGGGCGTTATAGGTATCCACCCCTCCACTTT. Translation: CASSPGTGRYRYPPLHF.

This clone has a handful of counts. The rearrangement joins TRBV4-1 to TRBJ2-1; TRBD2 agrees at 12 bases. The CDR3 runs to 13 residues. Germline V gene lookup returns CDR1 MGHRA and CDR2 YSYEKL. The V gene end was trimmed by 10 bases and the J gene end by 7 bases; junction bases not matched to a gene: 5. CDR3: CATGLAGGNEQFF. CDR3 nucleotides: TGCGCCACCGGCCTAGCGGGAGGGAATGAGCAGTTCTTC.

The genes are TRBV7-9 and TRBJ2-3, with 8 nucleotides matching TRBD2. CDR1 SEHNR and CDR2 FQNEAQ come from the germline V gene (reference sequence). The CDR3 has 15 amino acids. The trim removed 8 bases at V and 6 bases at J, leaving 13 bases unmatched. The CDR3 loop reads CASSMPGLVTDTQYF. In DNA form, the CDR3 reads TGTGCCAGCTCAATGCCGGGACTAGTCACCGATACGCAGTATTTT.

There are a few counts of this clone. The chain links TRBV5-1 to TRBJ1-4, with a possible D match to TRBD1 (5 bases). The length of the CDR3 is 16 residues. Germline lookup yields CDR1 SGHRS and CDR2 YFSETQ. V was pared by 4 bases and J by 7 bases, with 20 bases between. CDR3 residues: CASSSGPGGGREKLFF. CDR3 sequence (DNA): TGCGCCAGCAGCAGTGGCCCCGGGGGAGGACGTGAAAAACTGTTTTTT.

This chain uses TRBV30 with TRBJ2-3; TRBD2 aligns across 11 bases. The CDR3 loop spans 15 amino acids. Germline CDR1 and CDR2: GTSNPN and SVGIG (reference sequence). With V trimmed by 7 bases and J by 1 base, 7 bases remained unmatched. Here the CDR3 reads CASRRGLAGTDTQYF. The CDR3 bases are TGTGCCTCCCGACGGGGACTAGCGGGCACAGATACGCAGTATTTT.